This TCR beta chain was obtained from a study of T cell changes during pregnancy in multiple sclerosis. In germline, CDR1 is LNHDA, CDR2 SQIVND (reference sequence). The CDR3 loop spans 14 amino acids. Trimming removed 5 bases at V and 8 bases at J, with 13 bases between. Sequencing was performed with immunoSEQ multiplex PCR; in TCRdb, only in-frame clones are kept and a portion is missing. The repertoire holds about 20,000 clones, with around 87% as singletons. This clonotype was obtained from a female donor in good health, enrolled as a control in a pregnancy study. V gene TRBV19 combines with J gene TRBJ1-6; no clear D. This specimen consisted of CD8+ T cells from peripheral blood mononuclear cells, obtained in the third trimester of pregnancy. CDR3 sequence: CASSPHREDSPLHF. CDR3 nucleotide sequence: TGTGCCAGTAGTCCCCATAGGGAGGATTCACCCCTCCACTTT.